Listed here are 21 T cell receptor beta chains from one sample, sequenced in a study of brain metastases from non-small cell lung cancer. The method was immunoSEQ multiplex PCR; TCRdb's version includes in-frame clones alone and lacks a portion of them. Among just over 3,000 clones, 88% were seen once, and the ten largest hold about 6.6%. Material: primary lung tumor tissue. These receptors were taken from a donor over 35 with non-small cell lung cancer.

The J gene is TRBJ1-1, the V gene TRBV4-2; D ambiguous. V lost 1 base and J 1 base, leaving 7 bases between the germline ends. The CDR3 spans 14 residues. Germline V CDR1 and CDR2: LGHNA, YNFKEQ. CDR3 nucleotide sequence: TGTGCCAGCAGCCAAGGGGGAGCGAACACTGAAGCTTTCTTT. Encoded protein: CASSQGGANTEAFF.

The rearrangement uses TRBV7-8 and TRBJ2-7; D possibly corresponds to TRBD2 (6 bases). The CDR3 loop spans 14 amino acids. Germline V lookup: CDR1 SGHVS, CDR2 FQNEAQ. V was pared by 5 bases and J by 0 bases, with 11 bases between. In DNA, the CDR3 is TGTGCCAGCAGCGTGGGACTTTTCTCCTACGAGCAGTACTTC. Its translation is CASSVGLFSYEQYF.

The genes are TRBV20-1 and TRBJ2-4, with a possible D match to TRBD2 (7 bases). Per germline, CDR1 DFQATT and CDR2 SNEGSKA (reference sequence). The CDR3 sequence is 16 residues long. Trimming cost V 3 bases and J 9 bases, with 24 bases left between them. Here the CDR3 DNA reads TGCAGTGCTAGTAGGCCCAACCCAGGACAGCGGGGCATTCAGTACTTC. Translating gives CSASRPNPGQRGIQYF.

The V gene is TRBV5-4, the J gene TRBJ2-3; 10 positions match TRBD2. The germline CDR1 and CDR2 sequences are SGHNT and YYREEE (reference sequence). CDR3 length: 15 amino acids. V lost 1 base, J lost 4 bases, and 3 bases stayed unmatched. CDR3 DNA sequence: TGTGCCAGCAGCTTGATAGCGGGAGGAGCAGATACGCAGTATTTT. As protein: CASSLIAGGADTQYF.

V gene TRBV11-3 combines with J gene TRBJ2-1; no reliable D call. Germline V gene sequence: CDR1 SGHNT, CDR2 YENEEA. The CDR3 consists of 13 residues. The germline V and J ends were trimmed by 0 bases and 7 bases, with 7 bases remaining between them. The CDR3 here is CASSLDTDNEQFF. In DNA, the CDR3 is TGTGCCAGCAGCTTAGATACCGATAATGAGCAGTTCTTC.

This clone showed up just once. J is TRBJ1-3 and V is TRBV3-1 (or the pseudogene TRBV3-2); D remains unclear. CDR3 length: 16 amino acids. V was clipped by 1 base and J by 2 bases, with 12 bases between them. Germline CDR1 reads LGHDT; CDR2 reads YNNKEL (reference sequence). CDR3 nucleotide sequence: TGTGCCAGCAGCCAAGGTGGCCCCGGCCCTGGAAACACCATATATTTT. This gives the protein CASSQGGPGPGNTIYF.

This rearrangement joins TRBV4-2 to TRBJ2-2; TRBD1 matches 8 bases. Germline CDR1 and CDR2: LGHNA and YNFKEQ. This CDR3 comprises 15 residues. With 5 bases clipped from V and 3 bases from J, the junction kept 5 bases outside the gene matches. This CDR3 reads CASSLQGEDTGELFF. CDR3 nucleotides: TGTGCCAGCAGCTTACAGGGGGAAGACACCGGGGAGCTGTTTTTT.

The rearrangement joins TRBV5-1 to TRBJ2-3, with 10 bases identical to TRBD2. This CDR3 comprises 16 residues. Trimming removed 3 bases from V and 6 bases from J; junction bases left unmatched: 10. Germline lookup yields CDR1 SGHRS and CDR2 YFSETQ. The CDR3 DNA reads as TGCGCCAGCAGCTCTGGGGCTAGCGGGAGCAAGGATACGCAGTATTTT. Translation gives CASSSGASGSKDTQYF.

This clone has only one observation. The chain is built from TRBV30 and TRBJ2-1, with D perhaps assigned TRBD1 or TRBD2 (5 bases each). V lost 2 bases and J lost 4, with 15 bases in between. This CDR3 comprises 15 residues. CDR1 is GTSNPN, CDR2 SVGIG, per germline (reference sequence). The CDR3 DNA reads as TGTGCCTGGAGTTTGGGGGAAGGGCCTTACAATGAGCAGTTCTTC. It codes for CAWSLGEGPYNEQFF.

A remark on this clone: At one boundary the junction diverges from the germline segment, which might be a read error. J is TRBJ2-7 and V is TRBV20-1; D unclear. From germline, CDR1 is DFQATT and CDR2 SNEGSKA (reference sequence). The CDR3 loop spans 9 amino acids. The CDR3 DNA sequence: TGCAGTGCTAGTCCCGGCCCTCTCTTC. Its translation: CSASPGPLF.

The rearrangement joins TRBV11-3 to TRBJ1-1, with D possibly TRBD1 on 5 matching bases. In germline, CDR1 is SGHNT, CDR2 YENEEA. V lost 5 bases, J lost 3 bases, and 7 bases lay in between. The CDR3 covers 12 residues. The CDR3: CASSRQYTEAFF. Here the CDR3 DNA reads TGTGCCAGCAGCCGACAGTACACTGAAGCTTTCTTT.

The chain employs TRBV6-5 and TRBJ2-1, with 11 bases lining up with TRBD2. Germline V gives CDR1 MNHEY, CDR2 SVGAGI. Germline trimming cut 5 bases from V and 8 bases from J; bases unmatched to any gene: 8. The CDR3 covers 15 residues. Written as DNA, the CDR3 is TGTGCCAGCAGTAACACTAGCGGGAGTGTGGATGAGCAGTTCTTC. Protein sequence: CASSNTSGSVDEQFF.

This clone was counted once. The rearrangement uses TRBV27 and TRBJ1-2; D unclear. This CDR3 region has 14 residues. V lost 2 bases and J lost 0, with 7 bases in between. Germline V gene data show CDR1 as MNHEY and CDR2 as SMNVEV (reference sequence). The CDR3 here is CASSLTGANYGYTF. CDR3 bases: TGTGCCAGCAGTTTAACGGGAGCTAACTATGGCTACACCTTC.

In DNA form, the CDR3 reads TGTGCCAGTAGTATAGGGAGACAGGGGGCGGCTTTCTTT. Translating it yields CASSIGRQGAAFF. The V and J genes are TRBV19 and TRBJ1-1; TRBD1 matches 10 bases. Trimming at V came to 1 base and at J to 11 bases, leaving 4 bases not matched to a gene. This CDR3 is 13 amino acids long. Germline loops: CDR1 LNHDA, CDR2 SQIVND (reference sequence).

The CDR3 loop is CASSRQGVSNPGNTIYF. The CDR3 DNA is TGTGCCAGTAGCCGACAGGGAGTCAGCAATCCTGGAAACACCATATATTTT. The V call is TRBV19, the J call TRBJ1-3; 7 bases agree with TRBD1. The CDR3 has 17 residues. Germline CDR1 and CDR2: LNHDA and SQIVND (reference sequence). J lost 2 bases, V lost 6 bases, and 13 bases had no gene match.

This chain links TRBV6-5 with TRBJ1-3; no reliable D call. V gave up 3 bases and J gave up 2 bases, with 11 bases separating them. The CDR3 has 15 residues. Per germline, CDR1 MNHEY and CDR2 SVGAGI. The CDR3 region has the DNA TGTGCCAGCAGTTATCAAGTCACGGCTGGAAACACCATATATTTT. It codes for CASSYQVTAGNTIYF.

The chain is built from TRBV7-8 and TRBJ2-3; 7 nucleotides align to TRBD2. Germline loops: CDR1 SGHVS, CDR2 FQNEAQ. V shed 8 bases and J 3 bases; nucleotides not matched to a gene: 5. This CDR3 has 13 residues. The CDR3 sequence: CASDGGGTDTQYF. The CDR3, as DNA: TGTGCCAGCGATGGCGGGGGAACAGATACGCAGTATTTT.

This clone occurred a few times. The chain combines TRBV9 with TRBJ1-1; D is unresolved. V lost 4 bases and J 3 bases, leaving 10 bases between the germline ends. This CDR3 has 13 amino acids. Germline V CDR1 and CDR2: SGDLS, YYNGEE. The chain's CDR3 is CASSPQRDTEAFF. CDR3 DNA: TGTGCCAGCAGCCCTCAAAGGGACACTGAAGCTTTCTTT.

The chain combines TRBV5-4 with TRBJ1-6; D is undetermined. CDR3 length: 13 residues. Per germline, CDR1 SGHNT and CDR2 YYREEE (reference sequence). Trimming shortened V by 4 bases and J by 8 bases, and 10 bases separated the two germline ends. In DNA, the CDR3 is TGTGCCAGCAGCCCTAATTGGGATTCACCCCTCCACTTT. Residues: CASSPNWDSPLHF.

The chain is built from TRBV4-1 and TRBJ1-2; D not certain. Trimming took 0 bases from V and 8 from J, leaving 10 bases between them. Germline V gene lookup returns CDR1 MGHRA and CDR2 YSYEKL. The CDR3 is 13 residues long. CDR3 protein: CASSQDVRGGYTF. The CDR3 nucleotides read TGCGCCAGCAGCCAAGATGTACGGGGAGGCTACACCTTC.

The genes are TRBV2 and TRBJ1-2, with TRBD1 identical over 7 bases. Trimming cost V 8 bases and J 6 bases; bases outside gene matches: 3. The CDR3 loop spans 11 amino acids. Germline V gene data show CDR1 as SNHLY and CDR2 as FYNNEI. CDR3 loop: CASFGTDGYTF. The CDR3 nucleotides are TGTGCCAGCTTCGGGACAGATGGCTACACCTTC.